These T cell receptor beta chains were read from a single sample in a study of cytomegalovirus exposure and HLA in healthy donors. Only in-frame clones appear in the TCRdb table, and some are missing; sequencing was by immunoSEQ multiplex PCR. The sample shows under 200,000 clones, roughly 80% of them seen only once. Input material: PBMCs. Source of these receptors: a woman younger than 35 in good health and CMV-seronegative. CDR3s include the opening cysteine and the closing phenylalanine or tryptophan. D genes are given only for firm matches. Rows give clone size only sometimes, using once, few, many, or a class for an expanded clone.

v_call	d_call	j_call	clone_size	cdr3_nt	cdr3_aa
TRBV7-9	NA	TRBJ1-2	NA	TGTGCCAGCAGCTTAGCTGGGTTGGGTCAGGCTGACTATGGCTACACCTTC	CASSLAGLGQADYGYTF
TRBV7-2	NA	TRBJ1-1	NA	TGTGCCAGCAGCTTTGAGGCAGTAGGAACAAGTGAAGCTTTCTTT	CASSFEAVGTSEAFF
TRBV6-6	NA	TRBJ2-3	NA	TGTGCCAGCAGTTACTTCGAAATAGCGAATACGCAGTATTTT	CASSYFEIANTQYF
TRBV27	NA	TRBJ1-4	NA	TGTGCCAGCAGTACCTGGACAGCCAATAATGAAAAACTGTTTTTT	CASSTWTANNEKLFF
TRBV4-3	NA	TRBJ2-5	NA	TGCGCCAGCAGCCAAGATATGCGGTCCCAAGAGACCCAGTACTTC	CASSQDMRSQETQYF
TRBV28	NA	TRBJ2-6	NA	TGTGCCAGCAGCCTATATCTAGGATCAGAAAGCTCCTCTGGGGCCAACGTCCTGACTTTC	CASSLYLGSESSSGANVLTF
TRBV27	TRBD2	TRBJ2-7	NA	TGTGCCAGCAGTTTATCTGCTAGCGGTATCTCCTACGAGCAGTACTTC	CASSLSASGISYEQYF
TRBV11-3	NA	TRBJ2-3	NA	TGCGCCAGCAGCTTAGTTCAGGGACTCACAGATACGCAGTATTTT	CASSLVQGLTDTQYF
TRBV9	TRBD1	TRBJ2-4	NA	TGTGCCAGCAGCGGAGGGACAGGGGGAGCCAAAAACATTCAGTACTTC	CASSGGTGGAKNIQYF
TRBV5-6	NA	TRBJ1-3	NA	TGTGCCAGCAGCCTGGGCAGGGGATCTGGAAACACCATATATTTT	CASSLGRGSGNTIYF
TRBV29-1	TRBD2	TRBJ2-1	NA	TGCAGCGCTGAAGCTAGCGGGAGGATCCACAATGAGCAGTTCTTC	CSAEASGRIHNEQFF
TRBV27	TRBD2	TRBJ2-1	NA	TGTGCCAGCAGTCCCCGAAGCGGGAGGGCCGTCAATGAGCAGTTCTTC	CASSPRSGRAVNEQFF
TRBV10-2	NA	TRBJ2-5	NA	TGCGCCAGCAGTGAGTCCGGGAAGACCCAGTACTTC	CASSESGKTQYF
TRBV7-2	NA	TRBJ1-2	NA	TGTGCCAGCAGCTCCGACAGTGGGGTTGGCTACACCTTC	CASSSDSGVGYTF
TRBV10-3	TRBD2	TRBJ2-3	NA	TGTGCCATCGCCAACTATAGCGGGAGGGCCAGTACGCAGTATTTT	CAIANYSGRASTQYF
TRBV5-1	NA	TRBJ2-3	NA	TGCGCCAGCAGCTTGGTTGGGCTAGCTGGCACAGATACGCAGTATTTT	CASSLVGLAGTDTQYF
TRBV2	NA	TRBJ2-1	NA	TGTGCCAGCAGTGAAGCGGCGCTAAGCGGCTATGAGCAGTTCTTC	CASSEAALSGYEQFF
TRBV6-1	TRBD1	TRBJ1-1	NA	TGTGCCAGCAGTCGTACAGGGGCAGAGGCTTTCTTT	CASSRTGAEAFF
TRBV4-1	TRBD1	TRBJ2-2	few	TGCGCCAGCACCCGAGGGACAGGGGTCAACACCGGGGAGCTGTTTTTT	CASTRGTGVNTGELFF
TRBV6-6	TRBD1	TRBJ1-1	NA	TGTGCCAGTGGGACAGGGACGAACACTGAAGCTTTCTTT	CASGTGTNTEAFF
TRBV7-9	NA	TRBJ2-5	NA	TGTGCCACCACGGACAGTCAAGAGACCCAGTACTTC	CATTDSQETQYF
TRBV7-2	NA	TRBJ1-5	NA	TGTGCCAGCAGCTTCGGGGGGGCCGGCAATCAGCCCCAGCATTTT	CASSFGGAGNQPQHF
TRBV4-2	TRBD2	TRBJ2-7	once	TGTGCCAGCAGCCAACGAGGACTAGCAGGCTCCTACGAGCAGTACTTC	CASSQRGLAGSYEQYF
TRBV7-7	NA	TRBJ2-5	once	TGTGCTAGCAGCTTCCGGGAGCAAGAGACCCAGTACTTC	CASSFREQETQYF
TRBV6-1	NA	TRBJ1-1	NA	TGTGCCAGCAGTGAACAGGCGAACACTGAAGCTTTCTTT	CASSEQANTEAFF
TRBV15	NA	TRBJ2-4	NA	TGTGCCACCAGCAGAGATGTGGGCACCCGCCTTCAGTACTTC	CATSRDVGTRLQYF
TRBV4-1	NA	TRBJ2-7	NA	TGCGCCAGCAGCCCAAGACTAGGCTCCTACGAGCAGTACTTC	CASSPRLGSYEQYF
TRBV7-2	NA	TRBJ2-4	NA	TGTGCCAGCAGCCCCCACCGCGGGGACGCGGACATTCAGTACTTC	CASSPHRGDADIQYF
TRBV7-9	NA	TRBJ2-1	NA	TGTGCCAGCAGCTCGCCCGCCGGGGAGCAGTTCTTC	CASSSPAGEQFF
TRBV7-9	TRBD1	TRBJ1-1	NA	TGTTCCAGCAGCCCCCCGGGACAGGAGAACACTGAAGCTTTCTTT	CSSSPPGQENTEAFF
TRBV7-2	TRBD2	TRBJ2-2	NA	TGTGCCAGCAGCTTAATGGGTAGACTAGCGGGTAACACCGGGGAGCTGTTTTTT	CASSLMGRLAGNTGELFF
TRBV19	TRBD1	TRBJ2-7	NA	TGTGCCAGTAGTCACCGGGACAGGAGCTCCTACGAGCAGTACTTC	CASSHRDRSSYEQYF
TRBV28	TRBD1	TRBJ1-5	once	TGTGCCAGCAGTCGGGACAGGGCAAGATATAGCAATCAGCCCCAGCATTTT	CASSRDRARYSNQPQHF
TRBV6-1	NA	TRBJ2-5	NA	TGTGCCAGCAGTGAGATCGAGGGCCGGGGAGAGACCCAGTACTTC	CASSEIEGRGETQYF
TRBV5-6	NA	TRBJ1-2	few	TGTGCCAGCAGCCCCAGGGAAGCATATGGCTACACCTTC	CASSPREAYGYTF
TRBV4-1	NA	TRBJ1-4	NA	TGCGCCAGCAGCCAAGTAAGGGGTGTAGCTAATGAAAAACTGTTTTTT	CASSQVRGVANEKLFF
TRBV27	NA	TRBJ1-1	NA	TGTGCCAGCAGTTTAGCGGGGGTGTACACTGAAGCTTTCTTT	CASSLAGVYTEAFF
TRBV7-9	NA	TRBJ2-3	NA	TGTGCCAGCAGCCGAGGGAGCGGAGGAGACACAGATACGCAGTATTTT	CASSRGSGGDTDTQYF
TRBV27	NA	TRBJ1-5	NA	TGTGCCAGCAGTCCTCGACAGAGAAATCAGCCCCAGCATTTT	CASSPRQRNQPQHF
TRBV18	NA	TRBJ1-1	NA	TGTGCCAGCTCACCGCAGGGGCGAGAGAACACTGAAGCTTTCTTT	CASSPQGRENTEAFF
TRBV6-5	TRBD2	TRBJ2-7	NA	TGTGCCAGCAGTTACCTACGAGCGGGAGGGCCCGACGAGCAGTACTTC	CASSYLRAGGPDEQYF
TRBV5-4	TRBD2	TRBJ2-5	few	TGTGCCAGCAGCTTCCCGAGGGGAGCGGGAGATCGAGAGACCCAGTACTTC	CASSFPRGAGDRETQYF
TRBV7-9	NA	TRBJ2-1	NA	TGTGCCAGCAGCCCTGCGGGGCAGGTTCTTTACAATGAGCAGTTCTTC	CASSPAGQVLYNEQFF